Shown below are 3 T cell receptor beta chains from a single sample sequenced in a study of blood T cells in healthy people across ages (dated by TCRdb to between 2015 and 2017). The library was prepared using 5' RACE. The sequencer was an Illumina HiSeq 2500. The second PCR ran for roughly 7 to 12 cycles and used a J-beta primer mix along with a sample-barcoded 5' primer. TCRdb itself trimmed the public reads at Q25 with fastp, ran MiXCR and retained productive beta chains. Each CDR3 protein appears once, grouped with its most common genes and DNA. Within this sample are roughly 800,000 distinct CDR3 sequences, with roughly 64% of them counted one time only. Together, the top ten hold around 20% of the sample. The sample taken for sequencing was blood. The receptors come from a man aged 25-45 years in good health.

This clonotype was seen only a few times. The chain has TRBV9 and TRBJ2-1; tentatively, D is TRBD2 (5 bases). With 4 bases removed from V and 6 bases from J, the gap between germline ends came to 14 bases. This CDR3 region has 14 residues. From germline, CDR1 is SGDLS and CDR2 YYNGEE. CDR3 sequence (DNA): TGTGCCAGCAGCAGACCAGAAAGCGGCAATGAGCAGTTCTTC. Translation gives CASSRPESGNEQFF.

J is TRBJ2-7 and V is TRBV12-3 or TRBV12-4, with 8 bases matching TRBD2. This CDR3 region has 14 residues. V was clipped by 5 bases and J by 3 bases; unmatched bases: 6. Written as DNA, the CDR3 is TGTGCCAGCAGTACCGGGGGGGGGCACTACGAGCAGTACTTC. It yields the protein CASSTGGGHYEQYF.

This sequence joins TRBV12-3 or TRBV12-4 and TRBJ1-4; D might be TRBD1 (5 bases). Trimming cost V 10 bases and J 10 bases, with 16 bases left between them. This CDR3 is built from 12 residues. The CDR3 DNA reads as TGTGCCACCACCCTTTCGGGGGGAAAACTGTTTTTT. This gives the protein CATTLSGGKLFF.